This TCR beta chain was sequenced for a study of T cells in Graves' hyperthyroidism and ophthalmopathy. Patients were excluded because of uncontrolled infection, other autoimmune disease, pregnancy or lactation. PBMCs were derived from 9.5 to 10 ml fresh peripheral blood. The CDR3 consists of 14 residues. With 6 bases clipped from V and 4 bases from J, the junction kept 3 bases outside the gene matches. CDR1 and CDR2 (germline): MNHEY, SVGEGT. RNA transcripts gave rise to amplified TCR beta CDR3 regions. An initial round of RT-PCR targeting the TCR CDR3 relied on the HTBI primer set. TCRdb re-analysed the multiplex PCR reads in MiXCR, keeping a single row per CDR3 protein. This table holds about 400,000 distinct CDR3 sequences, under 15% found once.

The genes are TRBV6-2 or TRBV6-3 and TRBJ2-2; 9 nucleotides match TRBD1. This TCR was sampled from a woman aged 25 to 39 with Graves' hyperthyroidism. Sequenced: blood. CDR3 nucleotides: TGTGCCAGCAGACAGGGGGCGGTCACCGGGGAGCTGTTTTTT. The encoded protein is CASRQGAVTGELFF.